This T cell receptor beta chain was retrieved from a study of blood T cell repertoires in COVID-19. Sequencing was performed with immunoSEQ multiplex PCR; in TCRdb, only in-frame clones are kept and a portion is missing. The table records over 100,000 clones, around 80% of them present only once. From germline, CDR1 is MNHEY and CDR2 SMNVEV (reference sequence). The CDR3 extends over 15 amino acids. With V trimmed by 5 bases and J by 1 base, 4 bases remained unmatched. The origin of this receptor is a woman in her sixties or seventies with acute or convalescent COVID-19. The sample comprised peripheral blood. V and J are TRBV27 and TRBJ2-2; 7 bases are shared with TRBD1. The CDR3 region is CASSPRQGNTGELFF. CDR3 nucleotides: TGTGCCAGCAGTCCGCGACAGGGGAACACCGGGGAGCTGTTTTTT.